These 30 T cell receptor beta chains came from one sample sequenced in a study of blood T cell repertoires in COVID-19. Assay used: immunoSEQ multiplex PCR; TCRdb lists only in-frame clones, some missing. The repertoire holds hundreds of thousands of clones, with approximately 91% as singletons. Sequencing used peripheral blood. The receptors shown here come from a woman aged 70-85 years with COVID-19, enrolled during active disease.

The chain links TRBV27 to TRBJ2-1; 10 bases fit TRBD2. The germline CDR1 and CDR2 sequences are MNHEY and SMNVEV (reference sequence). Germline trimming cut 0 bases from V and 4 bases from J; bases unmatched to any gene: 9. This CDR3 is built from 18 residues. This CDR3 reads CASSLSSGGPSIYNEQFF. CDR3 bases: TGTGCCAGCAGTTTATCTAGCGGGGGGCCTTCGATTTACAATGAGCAGTTCTTC.

The CDR3 bases are TGTGCCAGCAGCCGGAGACAGGGCTTTCCCGACTATGGCTACACCTTC. Amino acid sequence: CASSRRQGFPDYGYTF. V is TRBV7-2 and J is TRBJ1-2; 7 positions match TRBD1. Germline CDR1 and CDR2: SGHTA and FQGNSA. V shed 5 bases, J shed 3 bases, and the junction held 12 bases outside the gene matches. CDR3 length: 16 residues.

Note on this clone: This sample also contains other DNA sequences that code for the same CDR3. The J gene is TRBJ1-2, the V gene TRBV10-2; a weak D match, TRBD1 (5 bases). V was shortened by 3 bases and J by 5 bases, with 10 bases between the two germline ends. In germline, CDR1 is WSHSY, CDR2 SAAADI. The CDR3 is 13 amino acids. The CDR3 reads CASSDGGGYGYTF. CDR3 bases: TGCGCCAGCAGTGATGGGGGGGGGTATGGCTACACCTTC.

This sequence joins TRBV3-1 (or the pseudogene TRBV3-2) and TRBJ1-1; D ambiguous. Germline CDR1 is LGHDT and CDR2 is YNNKEL (reference sequence). V lost 5 bases to trimming and J lost 4 bases, with 14 bases between them. This CDR3 contains 14 residues. The CDR3 loop reads CASSSGTRGTEAFF. Here the CDR3 DNA reads TGTGCCAGCAGCTCCGGCACACGGGGCACTGAAGCTTTCTTT.

This chain joins TRBV27 and TRBJ1-3; D gene uncertain. Trimming shortened V by 0 bases and J by 0 bases, and 6 bases separated the two germline ends. CDR1 is MNHEY, CDR2 SMNVEV, per germline (reference sequence). The CDR3 consists of 15 residues. CDR3 in DNA: TGTGCCAGCAGTTTATCAGCCTTCTCTGGAAACACCATATATTTT. Amino acid sequence: CASSLSAFSGNTIYF.

The V call is TRBV30, the J call TRBJ1-1, with 9 positions matching TRBD1. Unmatched junction bases numbered 6, after V lost 4 bases and J lost 0 bases. The germline gives CDR1 GTSNPN, CDR2 SVGIG (reference sequence). The CDR3 is made up of 15 amino acids. The CDR3 sequence: CAWNGGQGMNTEAFF. DNA for the CDR3: TGTGCCTGGAATGGGGGACAGGGCATGAACACTGAAGCTTTCTTT.

The J gene is TRBJ2-2, the V gene TRBV9; TRBD2 agrees at 12 bases. Germline V lookup: CDR1 SGDLS, CDR2 YYNGEE. This CDR3 comprises 16 residues. Unmatched junction bases numbered 5, after V lost 4 bases and J lost 4 bases. As DNA, the CDR3 is TGTGCCAGCAGCATCTCGGGACTAGCGGGCACCGGGGAGCTGTTTTTT. Translated: CASSISGLAGTGELFF.

This chain joins TRBV5-1 and TRBJ1-2; D not resolved. V lost 4 bases and J lost 5, with 6 bases in between. Germline V gene lookup returns CDR1 SGHRS and CDR2 YFSETQ. CDR3 size: 11 residues. CDR3 amino acids: CASSAGYGYTF. For the CDR3, the DNA is TGCGCCAGCAGCGCCGGGTATGGCTACACCTTC.

The rearrangement uses TRBV29-1 and TRBJ1-2; TRBD1 matches 8 bases. The CDR3 sequence is 13 residues long. Trimming removed 7 bases from V and 6 bases from J; junction bases left unmatched: 10. Germline-derived CDR1 and CDR2 are SQVTM and ANQGSEA. The CDR3 here is CSAGTGLLDGYTF. The CDR3 DNA reads TGCAGCGCTGGGACAGGCCTTTTGGATGGCTACACCTTC.

The genes are TRBV18 and TRBJ1-3; 7 positions match TRBD1. The CDR3 runs 16 residues. CDR1 is KGHSH, CDR2 LQKENI, per germline. J lost 0 bases, V lost 2 bases, and 4 bases had no gene match. The CDR3 DNA follows: TGTGCCAGCTCACCAGGGACAGCCTCCTCTGGAAACACCATATATTTT. This sequence encodes CASSPGTASSGNTIYF.

V is TRBV19 and J is TRBJ2-2; 8 bases agree with TRBD1. Germline lookup yields CDR1 LNHDA and CDR2 SQIVND (reference sequence). CDR3 size: 14 residues. The V and J ends lost 8 bases and 5 bases, in that order; junction bases with no gene match: 7. In nucleotides, the CDR3 is TGTGCCAGTCGGGACAGGCCTGCAACCGGGGAGCTGTTTTTT. It translates to CASRDRPATGELFF.

The chain employs TRBV6-1 and TRBJ1-2, with unresolved D. Germline loops: CDR1 MNHNS, CDR2 SASEGT. The CDR3 consists of 16 residues. V was clipped by 1 base and J by 4 bases, with 16 bases between them. CDR3 coding DNA: TGTGCCAGCAGTGAAGAGAGGCGGGCTCTTGGCTATGGCTACACCTTC. As protein: CASSEERRALGYGYTF.

V usage is TRBV6-5 and J usage is TRBJ1-5, with D unresolved. V dropped 0 bases and J dropped 6 bases, with 9 bases sitting between them. This CDR3 contains 14 residues. Germline V gene sequence: CDR1 MNHEY, CDR2 SVGAGI. The CDR3 coding sequence is TGTGCCAGCAGTTACTCGCTGGGAGTTCAGCCCCAGCATTTT. It codes for CASSYSLGVQPQHF.

The chain uses TRBV7-9 and TRBJ1-5; tentative D call: TRBD1 (5 bases). Germline V gene data show CDR1 as SEHNR and CDR2 as FQNEAQ (reference sequence). V was cut by 6 bases and J by 1 base, with 7 bases left in between. CDR3 size: 13 residues. Here the CDR3 reads CASSQGSNQPQHF. In DNA, the CDR3 is TGTGCCAGCAGTCAGGGAAGCAATCAGCCCCAGCATTTT. The full variable domain, rest sourced from reference TRBV7-9 and TRBJ1-5, is DTGVSQNPRHKITKRGQNVTFRCDPISEHNRLYWYRQTLGQGPEFLTYFQNEAQLEKSRLLSDRFSAERPKGSFSTLEIQRTEQGDSAMYLCASSQGSNQPQHFGDGTRLSIL.

The V gene is TRBV27, the J gene TRBJ2-1; TRBD2 matches at 8 bases. The CDR3 extends over 16 amino acids. V lost 3 bases and J lost 4; bases outside the gene matches: 8. Germline CDR1 MNHEY, CDR2 SMNVEV (reference sequence). The CDR3 is CASSLTAGGAYNEQFF. CDR3 sequence (DNA): TGTGCCAGCAGTTTGACGGCGGGGGGCGCTTACAATGAGCAGTTCTTC.

The sample holds a few counts of this clone. V is TRBV5-4 and J is TRBJ1-3; no definite D call. CDR1 is SGHNT, CDR2 YYREEE, per germline (reference sequence). V dropped 2 bases and J dropped 6 bases, with 15 bases sitting between them. The CDR3 covers 15 residues. CDR3 coding DNA: TGTGCCAGCAGCTTATCCCGTCCAGTTCCAAACACCATATATTTT. Its protein product is CASSLSRPVPNTIYF.

The rearrangement uses TRBV6-5 and TRBJ2-7; 10 bases are shared with TRBD1. The germline V gene has CDR1 MNHEY and CDR2 SVGAGI. Trimming at V came to 0 bases and at J to 7 bases, leaving 3 bases not matched to a gene. The CDR3 sequence is 14 residues long. The CDR3 DNA reads as TGTGCCAGCAGTTACTCGACAGGGGGCGGAGAGCAGTACTTC. This gives the protein CASSYSTGGGEQYF.

The rearrangement joins TRBV11-2 to TRBJ2-7; D is possibly TRBD1 (5 bases). Trimming took 8 bases from V and 1 from J, leaving 15 bases between them. This CDR3 comprises 14 residues. The germline V gene has CDR1 SGHAT and CDR2 FQNNGV. The CDR3 region has the DNA TGTGCCAGCCTTTACAATCAGGGTTCCTACGAGCAGTACTTC. This sequence encodes CASLYNQGSYEQYF.

V gene TRBV19 combines with J gene TRBJ1-3; the D gene is possibly TRBD1 (6 bases). The germline V gene encodes CDR1 LNHDA and CDR2 SQIVND (reference sequence). Trimming cost V 4 bases and J 0 bases, with 13 bases left between them. This CDR3 comprises 16 residues. The CDR3 here is CASSTSRTASGNTIYF. CDR3 DNA: TGTGCCAGTAGTACGTCCCGGACAGCCTCTGGAAACACCATATATTTT. The full variable domain, completed using reference TRBV19 and TRBJ1-3, is DGGITQSPKYLFRKEGQNVTLSCEQNLNHDAMYWYRQDPGQGLRLIYYSQIVNDFQKGDIAEGYSVSREKKESFPLTVTSAQKNPTAFYLCASSTSRTASGNTIYFGEGSWLTVV.

The chain couples TRBV20-1 to TRBJ2-3, with 7 bases identical to TRBD2. Per the germline V gene, CDR1 is DFQATT and CDR2 is SNEGSKA (reference sequence). V was pared by 3 bases and J by 4 bases, with 4 bases of the junction left unmatched. This CDR3 has 13 amino acids. CDR3 protein: CSASRGRADTQYF. CDR3 nucleotides: TGCAGTGCTAGTCGGGGGAGGGCAGATACGCAGTATTTT.

The chain recombines TRBV4-1 with TRBJ2-3, with 9 nucleotides matching TRBD2. The germline V gene encodes CDR1 MGHRA and CDR2 YSYEKL. V was pared by 0 bases and J by 14 bases, with 6 bases of the junction left unmatched. This CDR3 has 13 amino acids. CDR3 sequence reads: CASSQEWGTSSYF. CDR3 nucleotides: TGCGCCAGCAGCCAAGAGTGGGGGACTAGCTCGTATTTT.

Points on this clone: The CDR3 does not end in the conserved phenylalanine or tryptophan, so this is likely a read error. The DNA is left out, because the CDR3 cannot be placed on it with certainty; the CDR3 is given as TCRdb lists it. The V gene is TRBV3-1 (or the pseudogene TRBV3-2), the J gene TRBJ1-2; the D call TRBD1 from the table was never checked on the DNA. The CDR3 contains 13 residues when both ends are counted. Germline CDR1 LGHDT, CDR2 YNNKEL (reference sequence). The CDR3 region is CASSQDGTGGRIQ.

Only a few counts were recorded for this clone. The gene calls are TRBV5-6 and TRBJ1-6, with D possibly matching TRBD1 (6 bases). V lost 3 bases and J 5 bases, leaving 12 bases between the germline ends. The CDR3 is 15 residues long. Germline CDR1 and CDR2: SGHDT and YYEEEE. The DNA of the CDR3 is TGTGCCAGCAGCTCCCCACAGGGTCATAATTCACCCCTCCACTTT. This codes for CASSSPQGHNSPLHF.

This clone has just one count. This rearrangement joins TRBV5-1 to TRBJ2-7; 9 nucleotides agree with TRBD1. V lost 6 bases, J lost 6 bases, and 19 bases stayed unmatched. This CDR3 contains 17 residues. Germline-derived CDR1 and CDR2 are SGHRS and YFSETQ. This CDR3 reads CASISLGSGTGLGEQYF. The CDR3 nucleotides read TGCGCCAGCATCTCATTGGGATCGGGGACAGGGTTAGGCGAGCAGTACTTC.

This chain links TRBV7-9 with TRBJ2-3, with TRBD1 matching 11 bases. With V trimmed by 5 bases and J by 2 bases, 6 bases remained unmatched. The CDR3 runs to 16 residues. The V gene's germline CDR1 is SEHNR and CDR2 FQNEAQ (reference sequence). The CDR3 is CASSIGTGGDTDTQYF. The DNA of the CDR3 is TGTGCCAGCAGCATCGGGACAGGGGGGGACACAGATACGCAGTATTTT.

This clone was detected only once. The chain has TRBV6-6 and TRBJ1-6; perhaps TRBD1 as D (6 bases). The germline V gene has CDR1 MNHNY and CDR2 SVGAGI (reference sequence). Trimming stripped 7 bases from V and 10 bases from J, with 14 bases between. This CDR3 is built from 13 residues. CDR3 sequence (DNA): TGTGCCAGCACCTCAAACAGGGAATCACCCCTCCACTTT. Its translation: CASTSNRESPLHF.

Only one count was recorded for this clone. This chain joins TRBV19 and TRBJ2-7; 10 bases fit TRBD2. CDR1 is LNHDA, CDR2 SQIVND, per germline (reference sequence). The J segment lost 6 bases and the V segment lost 6 bases, leaving 5 bases of the junction unmatched. The CDR3 runs 13 residues. The CDR3 loop reads CASRERGGGEQYF. CDR3 nucleotides: TGTGCCAGTAGGGAGCGGGGGGGAGGCGAGCAGTACTTC.

The chain has TRBV3-1 (or the pseudogene TRBV3-2) and TRBJ2-1; the match to TRBD2 covers 7 bases. V lost 1 base, J lost 4 bases, and 22 bases stayed unmatched. The CDR3 is 21 amino acids. From germline, CDR1 is LGHDT and CDR2 YNNKEL (reference sequence). The CDR3 DNA reads TGTGCCAGCAGCCAAGTTTGGTTGGCCTCACGGAGTGCGGGGGAATACAATGAGCAGTTCTTC. It is translated as CASSQVWLASRSAGEYNEQFF.

This chain uses TRBV21-1 with TRBJ1-4; TRBD1 is the table's D call and was not checked against the DNA. TRBV21-1 is noted as a pseudogene. This CDR3 is 15 amino acids long. CDR3 loop: CASSKNQGSDEKLFF. For the CDR3, the DNA is TGTGCCAGCAGCAAAAACCAGGGATCGGATGAAAAACTGTTTTTT.

The chain uses TRBV19 and TRBJ2-2; D is possibly TRBD2 (6 bases). The CDR3 extends over 17 amino acids. Germline V gene data show CDR1 as LNHDA and CDR2 as SQIVND (reference sequence). Trimming removed 6 bases at V and 0 bases at J, with 17 bases between. The CDR3 DNA is TGTGCCAGTAGGCCTCGGGGAGCGGGCTCGAACACCGGGGAGCTGTTTTTT. The encoded protein is CASRPRGAGSNTGELFF.